These 29 T cell receptor beta chains came from one sample sequenced in a study of control samples from healthy donors and cancer patients. The repertoire was sequenced with immunoSEQ multiplex PCR; TCRdb's copy has only in-frame clones and lacks some. The repertoire consists of more than 110,000 clones, with less than 90% occurring once and the leading ten covering around 9%. Sequencing used blood. These receptors originate from a woman aged 25 to 45 in good health.

The rearrangement links TRBV7-9 to TRBJ1-1; unclear D gene. Germline CDR1 and CDR2: SEHNR and FQNEAQ (reference sequence). CDR3 length: 14 residues. Trimming removed 0 bases from V and 1 base from J, with 6 bases in between. CDR3 DNA sequence: TGTGCCAGCAGCTTAGCTCTGGGGAACACTGAAGCTTTCTTT. Its translation: CASSLALGNTEAFF. Full variable domain (outside the CDR3, taken from reference TRBV7-9 and TRBJ1-1): DTGVSQNPRHKITKRGQNVTFRCDPISEHNRLYWYRQTLGQGPEFLTYFQNEAQLEKSRLLSDRFSAERPKGSFSTLEIQRTEQGDSAMYLCASSLALGNTEAFFGQGTRLTVV.

This sequence joins TRBV30 and TRBJ2-6; D might be TRBD1 or TRBD2, each matching 6 bases. CDR3 length: 15 amino acids. Germline V gene data show CDR1 as GTSNPN and CDR2 as SVGIG (reference sequence). Trimming removed 0 bases from V and 2 bases from J, with 8 bases in between. The CDR3 sequence: CAWSVRGPGANVLTF. CDR3 in DNA: TGTGCCTGGAGTGTACGGGGGCCTGGGGCCAACGTCCTGACTTTC.

J is TRBJ1-2 and V is TRBV5-1; D ambiguous. This CDR3 has 15 residues. Trimming removed 4 bases at V and 7 bases at J, with 20 bases between. The V gene's germline CDR1 is SGHRS and CDR2 YFSETQ. CDR3 bases: TGCGCCAGCAGCCCCGCAGGCCCCGAAGAAGTTGGCTACACCTTC. As protein: CASSPAGPEEVGYTF. The full variable domain, rest sourced from reference TRBV5-1 and TRBJ1-2, is KAGVTQTPRYLIKTRGQQVTLSCSPISGHRSVSWYQQTPGQGLQFLFEYFSETQRNKGNFPGRFSGRQFSNSRSEMNVSTLELGDSALYLCASSPAGPEEVGYTFGSGTRLTVV.

V is TRBV2 and J is TRBJ1-1; no definite D call. V lost 7 bases and J lost 3, with 15 bases in between. This CDR3 has 14 residues. The germline gives CDR1 SNHLY, CDR2 FYNNEI. The CDR3 sequence is CASNHGAEYTEAFF. Written as DNA, the CDR3 is TGTGCCAGCAACCACGGCGCCGAATACACTGAAGCTTTCTTT.

The V gene is TRBV10-3, the J gene TRBJ1-2, with D uncertain. This CDR3 has 13 amino acids. Trimming removed 4 bases at V and 8 bases at J, with 14 bases between. Germline loops: CDR1 ENHRY, CDR2 SYGVKD. CDR3 region: CAISAEEQGGYTF. The CDR3 DNA sequence: TGTGCCATCAGTGCGGAAGAGCAAGGCGGCTACACCTTC.

The chain couples TRBV6-1 to TRBJ1-1, with D maybe TRBD1 (5 bases). V lost 2 bases to trimming and J lost 6 bases, with 19 bases between them. The germline gives CDR1 MNHNS, CDR2 SASEGT. CDR3 length: 16 amino acids. CDR3 residues: CASSERGQVGWAEAFF. Here the CDR3 DNA reads TGTGCCAGCAGTGAAAGGGGCCAGGTGGGGTGGGCTGAAGCTTTCTTT.

The gene calls are TRBV11-2 and TRBJ1-5; 10 bases are shared with TRBD1. V lost 4 bases to trimming and J lost 7 bases; unmatched junction nucleotides: 1. This CDR3 region has 13 residues. Germline CDR1 SGHAT, CDR2 FQNNGV. Written as DNA, the CDR3 is TGTGCCAGCAGCTGGGACAGGGGACAGCCCCAGCATTTT. As protein: CASSWDRGQPQHF.

The chain carries TRBV18 and TRBJ2-1; 7 bases are a match to TRBD2. This CDR3 has 14 residues. V was clipped by 2 bases and J by 6 bases; unmatched bases: 4. Germline assignment: CDR1 KGHSH and CDR2 LQKENI. The CDR3: CASSPVAGVNEQFF. CDR3 nucleotide sequence: TGTGCCAGCTCACCAGTGGCGGGAGTCAATGAGCAGTTCTTC.

This clone was seen once. The chain uses TRBV27 and TRBJ2-1, with 8 bases lining up with TRBD1. From germline, CDR1 is MNHEY and CDR2 SMNVEV (reference sequence). The CDR3 length is 16 residues. V was clipped by 5 bases and J by 1 base; unmatched bases: 7. The CDR3 nucleotides are TGTGCCAGCAGTCTAGGAAGGACAGGGTCCTACAATGAGCAGTTCTTC. This gives the protein CASSLGRTGSYNEQFF.

This rearrangement joins TRBV5-6 to TRBJ2-7, with 9 bases fitting TRBD1. The CDR3 has 13 amino acids. Germline CDR1 SGHDT, CDR2 YYEEEE. Trimming removed 4 bases from V and 13 bases from J; junction bases left unmatched: 12. The CDR3 loop reads CASSVGGTGTQYF. For the CDR3, the DNA is TGTGCCAGCAGCGTGGGGGGGACAGGGACTCAATACTTC.

The CDR3 coding sequence is TGTGCCTGGAGTGTACCTCGGGTGAATCAGCCCCAGCATTTT. This gives the protein CAWSVPRVNQPQHF. This chain uses TRBV30 with TRBJ1-5; D is undetermined. Germline CDR1 and CDR2: GTSNPN and SVGIG (reference sequence). Trimming shortened V by 0 bases and J by 4 bases, and 10 bases separated the two germline ends. The CDR3 totals 14 residues.

The chain is built from TRBV6-1 and TRBJ2-7, with a tentative D call TRBD2 (5 bases). CDR3 length equals 15 residues. The V and J ends lost 1 base and 0 bases respectively, with 10 bases between them. Germline V gives CDR1 MNHNS, CDR2 SASEGT. The CDR3 region has the DNA TGTGCCAGCAGTGAAGGTAGCGCGCTCTCCTACGAGCAGTACTTC. It translates to CASSEGSALSYEQYF.

As regards this clone: Other DNA variants within this sample encode the same CDR3. The chain links TRBV6-5 to TRBJ1-1; D gene unclear. Germline V gene lookup returns CDR1 MNHEY and CDR2 SVGAGI. This CDR3 has 14 amino acids. V was shortened by 0 bases and J by 1 base, with 6 bases between the two germline ends. Written as DNA, the CDR3 is TGTGCCAGCAGTTACTCGGGCCGGAACACTGAAGCTTTCTTT. Its protein product is CASSYSGRNTEAFF.

The genes are TRBV29-1 and TRBJ2-7; 7 bases fit TRBD2. CDR3 size: 13 residues. V gave up 4 bases and J gave up 4 bases; unmatched junction bases: 7. Germline values: CDR1 SQVTM, CDR2 ANQGSEA. Written as DNA, the CDR3 is TGCAGCGTTGTTGGCGGGAGCGGGTACGAGCAGTACTTC. This sequence encodes CSVVGGSGYEQYF.

The chain has TRBV6-5 and TRBJ2-2; TRBD2 matches at 8 bases. V was clipped by 7 bases and J by 1 base; unmatched bases: 5. This CDR3 is built from 15 residues. Germline V CDR1 and CDR2: MNHEY, SVGAGI. The CDR3, as DNA: TGTGCCAGCAAGCTACTAGCGGTGAACACCGGGGAGCTGTTTTTT. This translates into CASKLLAVNTGELFF.

V and J are TRBV9 and TRBJ2-3; 7 bases match TRBD2. Germline lookup yields CDR1 SGDLS and CDR2 YYNGEE. This CDR3 has 16 residues. V lost 0 bases to trimming and J lost 3 bases; unmatched junction nucleotides: 7. CDR3 in amino acids: CASSVVAGEMTDTQYF. CDR3 bases: TGTGCCAGCAGCGTAGTGGCGGGAGAAATGACAGATACGCAGTATTTT.

The chain's CDR3 is CASSQGLRETEAFF. The CDR3 nucleotides are TGTGCCAGCAGCCAAGGACTTAGGGAGACTGAAGCTTTCTTT. The V and J genes are TRBV3-1 (or the pseudogene TRBV3-2) and TRBJ1-1, with D unclear. Trimming took 1 base from V and 5 from J, leaving 11 bases between them. This CDR3 is built from 14 residues. Germline V gene sequence: CDR1 LGHDT, CDR2 YNNKEL (reference sequence).

This clone was observed a single time. The J gene is TRBJ1-5, the V gene TRBV10-2; 7 bases are shared with TRBD1. The V and J ends lost 4 bases and 6 bases, in that order; junction bases with no gene match: 3. CDR1 is WSHSY, CDR2 SAAADI, per germline. CDR3 size: 13 residues. The chain's CDR3 is CASSVQGSQPQHF. The CDR3 region has the DNA TGCGCCAGCAGTGTACAGGGGAGTCAGCCCCAGCATTTT.

On this clone itself: A read error may produce the germline difference seen at one junction end. V usage is TRBV27 and J usage is TRBJ2-7; 7 nucleotides match TRBD1. This CDR3 has 15 amino acids. Germline V gene lookup returns CDR1 MNHEY and CDR2 SMNVEV (reference sequence). CDR3 sequence: CASSLSGTATYEQYF. The DNA of the CDR3 is TGTGCCAGCAGTCTATCCGGGACAGCGACGTACGAGCAGTACTTC.

This clone was counted a single time. The chain couples TRBV19 to TRBJ2-5, with TRBD2 matching over 7 bases. Unmatched junction bases numbered 9, after V lost 7 bases and J lost 1 base. The CDR3 totals 15 residues. Germline V lookup: CDR1 LNHDA, CDR2 SQIVND (reference sequence). For the CDR3, the DNA is TGTGCCAGTACCCCCTCGGGAGGACGCCAAGAGACCCAGTACTTC. Its translation is CASTPSGGRQETQYF.

The J gene is TRBJ1-5, the V gene TRBV19; 8 bases fit TRBD1. The CDR3 extends over 15 amino acids. After removal of 4 bases from V and 6 bases from J, the junction contained 8 bases not matched to a gene. Germline V gene sequence: CDR1 LNHDA, CDR2 SQIVND (reference sequence). As DNA, the CDR3 is TGTGCCAGTAGTACCCCGACAGGGGCCCCTCAGCCCCAGCATTTT. Its translation is CASSTPTGAPQPQHF.

The V gene is TRBV13, the J gene TRBJ2-3; 9 nucleotides line up with TRBD2. V shed 5 bases and J 5 bases; nucleotides not matched to a gene: 11. This CDR3 contains 16 residues. CDR1 and CDR2 from the germline V gene are PRHDT and FYEKMQ (reference sequence). In DNA form, the CDR3 reads TGTGCCAGCAGCGTAAACATAGCGGGAGATTTAGATACGCAGTATTTT. Amino acids: CASSVNIAGDLDTQYF.

The chain uses TRBV14 and TRBJ1-2; D is unresolved. This CDR3 is 13 amino acids long. Germline V gives CDR1 SGHDN, CDR2 FVKESK. V was shortened by 0 bases and J by 5 bases, with 7 bases between the two germline ends. The CDR3 protein is CASSQDLRYGYTF. CDR3 coding DNA: TGTGCCAGCAGCCAAGATCTGCGATATGGCTACACCTTC.

V usage is TRBV6-5 and J usage is TRBJ1-3; 8 positions match TRBD1. J lost 6 bases, V lost 6 bases, and 1 base had no gene match. CDR1 is MNHEY and CDR2 is SVGAGI in the germline V gene. This CDR3 spans 12 amino acids. CDR3 coding DNA: TGTGCCAGCAGGACAGGGGTAAACACCATATATTTT. Its translation is CASRTGVNTIYF.

V usage is TRBV7-2 and J usage is TRBJ1-1; a weak D match, TRBD1 (5 bases). The CDR3 is made up of 14 amino acids. V lost 5 bases and J 10 bases, leaving 20 bases between the germline ends. Per the germline V gene, CDR1 is SGHTA and CDR2 is FQGNSA. The CDR3 DNA follows: TGTGCCAGCAGCACCAAAGCAGGGCGAGATGGAGCTTTCTTT. This sequence encodes CASSTKAGRDGAFF.

This clone appeared a few times. This chain connects TRBV5-1 to TRBJ1-2; no reliable D call. This CDR3 contains 12 residues. Trimming shortened V by 0 bases and J by 8 bases, and 8 bases separated the two germline ends. Looked up from germline, CDR1 is SGHRS and CDR2 is YFSETQ. Written as DNA, the CDR3 is TGCGCCAGCAGCTTGGAGGGAAGGGGCTACACCTTC. It is translated as CASSLEGRGYTF.

The chain links TRBV5-1 to TRBJ1-1, with unresolved D. V was clipped by 1 base and J by 0 bases, with 7 bases between them. Per germline, CDR1 SGHRS and CDR2 YFSETQ. The CDR3 sequence is 14 residues long. The chain's CDR3 is CASSLTLLNTEAFF. In DNA, the CDR3 is TGCGCCAGCAGCTTGACGCTTTTGAACACTGAAGCTTTCTTT.

This clone appeared once. The chain recombines TRBV7-2 with TRBJ1-6; 10 bases fit TRBD1. CDR1 SGHTA and CDR2 FQGNSA come from the germline V gene. J was trimmed by 11 bases and V by 0 bases; bases with no gene match: 7. This CDR3 has 16 residues. Written as DNA, the CDR3 is TGTGCCAGCAGCTTAGCGCCAGGGACAGGGGTCCCACCCCTCCACTTT. This codes for CASSLAPGTGVPPLHF.

This clone was seen a few times. This rearrangement joins TRBV7-9 to TRBJ2-2, with D perhaps matching TRBD2 (6 bases). CDR1 and CDR2 from the germline V gene are SEHNR and FQNEAQ (reference sequence). Between the trimmed V and J ends, which lost 5 bases and 4 bases, there was a span of 17 bases. The CDR3 sequence is 16 residues long. This CDR3 is CASSHGWGDPTGELFF. The CDR3 DNA reads TGTGCCAGCAGCCACGGTTGGGGGGACCCCACCGGGGAGCTGTTTTTT.